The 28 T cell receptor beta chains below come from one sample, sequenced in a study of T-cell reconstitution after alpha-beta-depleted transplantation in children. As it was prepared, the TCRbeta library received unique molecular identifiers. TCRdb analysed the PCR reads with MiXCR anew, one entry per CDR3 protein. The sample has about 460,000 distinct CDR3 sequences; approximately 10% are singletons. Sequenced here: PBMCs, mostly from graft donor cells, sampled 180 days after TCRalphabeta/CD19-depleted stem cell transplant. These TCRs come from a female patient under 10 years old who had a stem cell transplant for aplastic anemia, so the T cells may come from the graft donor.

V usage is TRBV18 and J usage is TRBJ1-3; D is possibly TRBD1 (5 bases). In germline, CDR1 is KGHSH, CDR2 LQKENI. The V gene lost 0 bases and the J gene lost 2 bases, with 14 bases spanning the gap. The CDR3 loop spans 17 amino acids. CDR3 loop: CASSPPTGRDAGNTIYF. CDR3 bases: TGTGCCAGCTCACCACCGACCGGCAGGGACGCTGGAAACACCATATATTTT.

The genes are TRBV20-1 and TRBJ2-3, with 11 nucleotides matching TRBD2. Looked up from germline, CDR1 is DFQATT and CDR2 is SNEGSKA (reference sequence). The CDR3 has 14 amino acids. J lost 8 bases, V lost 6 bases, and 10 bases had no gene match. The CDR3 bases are TGCAGTGCCAGACTAGCGGGAACGCCGGGTACGCAGTATTTT. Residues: CSARLAGTPGTQYF.

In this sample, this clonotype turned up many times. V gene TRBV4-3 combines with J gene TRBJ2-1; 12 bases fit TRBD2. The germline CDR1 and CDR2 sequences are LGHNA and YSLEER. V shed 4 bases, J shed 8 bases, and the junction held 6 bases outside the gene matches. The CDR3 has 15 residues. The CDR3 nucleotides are TGCGCCAGCAGCCGCTCGGGACTAGCGGGCGATGAGCAGTTCTTC. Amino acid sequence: CASSRSGLAGDEQFF.

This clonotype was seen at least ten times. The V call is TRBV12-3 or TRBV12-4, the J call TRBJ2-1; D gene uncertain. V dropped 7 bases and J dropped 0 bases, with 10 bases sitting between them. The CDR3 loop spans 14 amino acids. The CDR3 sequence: CASTPLSSYNEQFF. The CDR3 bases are TGTGCCAGCACGCCTCTCAGCTCCTACAATGAGCAGTTCTTC.

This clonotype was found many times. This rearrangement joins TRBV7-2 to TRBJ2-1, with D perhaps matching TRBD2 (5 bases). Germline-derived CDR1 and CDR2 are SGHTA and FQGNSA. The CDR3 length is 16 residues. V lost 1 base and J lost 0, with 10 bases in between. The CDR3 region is CASSLGTHSSYNEQFF. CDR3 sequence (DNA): TGTGCCAGCAGCTTAGGGACTCACAGCTCCTACAATGAGCAGTTCTTC.

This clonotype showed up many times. The CDR3 sequence is CASSDPGHTYEQYF. The CDR3, as DNA: TGTGCCAGCAGCGACCCGGGACATACCTACGAGCAGTACTTC. The chain is built from TRBV12-3 or TRBV12-4 and TRBJ2-7; perhaps TRBD1 as D (6 bases). The V end lost 6 bases, the J end lost 2 bases, and 14 bases lay between the germline ends. This CDR3 has 14 amino acids.

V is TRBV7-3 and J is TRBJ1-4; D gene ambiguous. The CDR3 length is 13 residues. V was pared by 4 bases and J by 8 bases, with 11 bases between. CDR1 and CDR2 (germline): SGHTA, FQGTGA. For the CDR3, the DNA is TGTGCCAGCAGCTCCCTCCCCGGCGAAAAACTGTTTTTT. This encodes CASSSLPGEKLFF.

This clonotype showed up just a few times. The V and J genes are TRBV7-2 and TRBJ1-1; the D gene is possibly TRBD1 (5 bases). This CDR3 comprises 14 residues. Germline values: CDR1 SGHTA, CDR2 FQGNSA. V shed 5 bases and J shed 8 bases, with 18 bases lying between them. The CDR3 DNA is TGTGCCAGCAGCCGAGGGCAGGGTTCCACCGAAGCTTTCTTT. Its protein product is CASSRGQGSTEAFF.

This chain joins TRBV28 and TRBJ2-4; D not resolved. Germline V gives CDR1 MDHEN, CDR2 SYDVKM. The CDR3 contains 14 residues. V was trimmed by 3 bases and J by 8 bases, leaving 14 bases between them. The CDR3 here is CASSFDELTDIQYF. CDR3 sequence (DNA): TGTGCCAGCAGTTTTGATGAACTGACGGACATTCAGTACTTC.

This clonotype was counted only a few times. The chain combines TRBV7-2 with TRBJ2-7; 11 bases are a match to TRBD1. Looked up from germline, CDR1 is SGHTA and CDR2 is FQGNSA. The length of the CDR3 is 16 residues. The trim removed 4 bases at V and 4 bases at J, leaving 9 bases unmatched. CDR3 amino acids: CASSSFGQGAHYEQYF. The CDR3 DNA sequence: TGTGCCAGCAGCTCGTTCGGACAGGGGGCGCATTACGAGCAGTACTTC.

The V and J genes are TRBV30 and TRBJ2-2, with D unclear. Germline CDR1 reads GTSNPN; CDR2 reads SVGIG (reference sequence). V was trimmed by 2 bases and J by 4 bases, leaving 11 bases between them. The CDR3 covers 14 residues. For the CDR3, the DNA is TGTGCCTGGAGTCCACTAACGGCCACCGGGGAGCTGTTTTTT. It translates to CAWSPLTATGELFF.

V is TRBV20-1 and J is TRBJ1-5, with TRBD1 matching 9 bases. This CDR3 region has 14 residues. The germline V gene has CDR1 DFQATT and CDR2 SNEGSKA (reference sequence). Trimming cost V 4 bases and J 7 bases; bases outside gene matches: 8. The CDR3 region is CSAIRDREGQPQHF. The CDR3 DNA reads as TGCAGTGCTATTCGGGACAGGGAGGGACAGCCCCAGCATTTT.

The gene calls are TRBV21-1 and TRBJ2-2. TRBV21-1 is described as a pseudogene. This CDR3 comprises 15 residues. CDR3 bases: TGTGCCAGCAGCAAAGAAGTCGGGATCGCCGGGGAGCTGTTTTTT. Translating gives CASSKEVGIAGELFF.

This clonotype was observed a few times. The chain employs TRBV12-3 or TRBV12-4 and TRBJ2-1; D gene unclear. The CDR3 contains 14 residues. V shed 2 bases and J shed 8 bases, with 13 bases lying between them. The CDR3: CASSLRTPPDEQFF. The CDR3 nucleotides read TGTGCCAGCAGTTTACGCACCCCTCCCGATGAGCAGTTCTTC.

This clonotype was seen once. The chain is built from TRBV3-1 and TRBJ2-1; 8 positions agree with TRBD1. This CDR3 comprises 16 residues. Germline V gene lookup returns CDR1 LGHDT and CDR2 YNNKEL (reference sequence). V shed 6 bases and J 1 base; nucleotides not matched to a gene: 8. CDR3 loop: CASRDRQGNSYNEQFF. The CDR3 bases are TGTGCCAGCAGGGACCGACAGGGGAATTCCTACAATGAGCAGTTCTTC.

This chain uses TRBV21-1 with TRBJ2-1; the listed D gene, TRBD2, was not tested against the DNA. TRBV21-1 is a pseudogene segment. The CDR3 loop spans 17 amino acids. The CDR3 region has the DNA TGTGCCAGCAGGCGGGACTCCCTCCGGTACCCGTACAATGAGCAGTTCTTC. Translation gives CASRRDSLRYPYNEQFF.

In DNA, the CDR3 is TGCAGCGTTGAGTGGCTAGCGAACCAGTTTGCAGATACGCAGTATTTT. It specifies CSVEWLANQFADTQYF. The chain employs TRBV29-1 and TRBJ2-3, with D perhaps TRBD2 (6 bases). V was pared by 3 bases and J by 4 bases, with 20 bases between. Looked up from germline, CDR1 is SQVTM and CDR2 is ANQGSEA. This CDR3 spans 16 amino acids.

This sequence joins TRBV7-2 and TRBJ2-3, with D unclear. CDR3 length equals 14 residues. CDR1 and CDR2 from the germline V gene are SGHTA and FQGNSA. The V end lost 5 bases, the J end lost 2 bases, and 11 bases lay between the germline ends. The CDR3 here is CASSTRIYTDTQYF. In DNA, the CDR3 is TGTGCCAGCAGCACTCGAATTTACACAGATACGCAGTATTTT.

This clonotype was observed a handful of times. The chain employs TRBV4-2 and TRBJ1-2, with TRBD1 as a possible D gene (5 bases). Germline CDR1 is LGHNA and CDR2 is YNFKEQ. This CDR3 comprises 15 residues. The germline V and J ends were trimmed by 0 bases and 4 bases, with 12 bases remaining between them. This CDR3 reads CASSQESGTIYGYTF. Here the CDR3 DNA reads TGTGCCAGCAGCCAAGAATCAGGGACGATCTATGGCTACACCTTC.

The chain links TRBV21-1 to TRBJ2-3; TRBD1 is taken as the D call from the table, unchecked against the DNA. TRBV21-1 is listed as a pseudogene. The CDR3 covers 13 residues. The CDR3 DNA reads TGTGCCAGCAGCTTGGGGCAGGGGGCTACGCAGTATTTT. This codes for CASSLGQGATQYF.

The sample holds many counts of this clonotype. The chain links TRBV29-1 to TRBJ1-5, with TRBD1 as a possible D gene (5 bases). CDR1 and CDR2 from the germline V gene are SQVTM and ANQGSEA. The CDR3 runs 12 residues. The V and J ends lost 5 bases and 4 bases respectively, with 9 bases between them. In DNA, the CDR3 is TGCAGCGTTACTACAGGAAATCAGCCCCAGCATTTT. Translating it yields CSVTTGNQPQHF.

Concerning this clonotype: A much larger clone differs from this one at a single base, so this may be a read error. The CDR3 coding sequence is TGTGCCAGCAGCACCAGAGCGGAGCCGGGGATAGAAGCTTTCTTT. Translation: CASSTRAEPGIEAFF. The rearrangement links TRBV7-9 to TRBJ1-1, with D uncertain. The CDR3 totals 15 residues. V dropped 5 bases and J dropped 8 bases, with 21 bases sitting between them. The germline CDR1 and CDR2 sequences are SEHNR and FQNEAQ (reference sequence).

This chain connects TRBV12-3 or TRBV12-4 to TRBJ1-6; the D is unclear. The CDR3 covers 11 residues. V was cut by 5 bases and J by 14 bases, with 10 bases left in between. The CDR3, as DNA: TGTGCCAGCAGTCTACGTGGGGCCCTCCACTTT. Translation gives CASSLRGALHF.

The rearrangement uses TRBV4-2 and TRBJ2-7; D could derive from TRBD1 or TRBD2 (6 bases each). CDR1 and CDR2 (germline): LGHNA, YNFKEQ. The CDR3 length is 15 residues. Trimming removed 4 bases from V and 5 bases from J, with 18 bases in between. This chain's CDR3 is CASSPGKGGDDEQYF. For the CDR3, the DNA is TGTGCCAGCAGCCCTGGGAAGGGGGGCGACGACGAGCAGTACTTC.

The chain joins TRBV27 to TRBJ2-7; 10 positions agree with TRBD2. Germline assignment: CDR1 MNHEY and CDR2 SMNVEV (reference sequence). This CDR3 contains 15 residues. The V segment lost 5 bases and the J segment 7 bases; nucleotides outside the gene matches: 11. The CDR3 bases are TGTGCCAGCAGTCCGAGGCTAGCGGGAGTCCCAGAGCAGTACGTC. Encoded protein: CASSPRLAGVPEQYV.

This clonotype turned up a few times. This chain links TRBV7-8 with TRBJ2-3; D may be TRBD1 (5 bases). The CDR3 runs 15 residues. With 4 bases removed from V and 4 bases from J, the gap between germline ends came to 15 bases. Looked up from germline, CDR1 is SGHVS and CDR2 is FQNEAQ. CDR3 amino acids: CASSYRGAEADTQYF. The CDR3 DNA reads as TGTGCCAGCAGCTATAGGGGTGCCGAGGCAGATACGCAGTATTTT.

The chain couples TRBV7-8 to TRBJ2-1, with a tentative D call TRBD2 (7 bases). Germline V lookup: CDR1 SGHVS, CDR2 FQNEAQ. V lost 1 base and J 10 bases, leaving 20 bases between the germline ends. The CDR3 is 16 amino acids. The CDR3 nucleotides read TGTGCCAGCAGCTTAGTCGGGGGTGGGGGGGCCAGGGAGCAGTTCTTC. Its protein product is CASSLVGGGGAREQFF.

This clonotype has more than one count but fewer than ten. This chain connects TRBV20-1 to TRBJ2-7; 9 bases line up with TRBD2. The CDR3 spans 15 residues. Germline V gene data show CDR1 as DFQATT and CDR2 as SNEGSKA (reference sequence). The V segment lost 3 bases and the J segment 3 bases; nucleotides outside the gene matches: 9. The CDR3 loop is CSASRGASGIYEQYV. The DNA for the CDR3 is TGCAGTGCTAGTCGGGGGGCTAGCGGGATCTACGAGCAGTACGTC.